The next 22 T cell receptor beta chains were all read from a single sample in a study of beta chain features in type 1 diabetes. cDNA synthesis used the whole RNA isolate, giving expressed TCRB sequences. Only in-frame clones appear in the TCRdb table, and some are missing; sequencing was by immunoSEQ multiplex PCR. Here the sample spans fewer than 45,000 clones, 64% being singletons. Input material: Tregs from blood. These receptors originate from a woman aged 25 to 39 in good health.

The V call is TRBV2, the J call TRBJ2-2; tentatively, D is TRBD2 (7 bases). In germline, CDR1 is SNHLY, CDR2 FYNNEI. V was pared by 3 bases and J by 4 bases, with 15 bases between. There are 16 residues in the CDR3. CDR3 residues: CASSDPGGRSTGELFF. CDR3 coding DNA: TGTGCCAGCAGTGACCCCGGGGGGCGGTCCACCGGGGAGCTGTTTTTT.

CDR3 in DNA: TGTGCCAGCAGCCTAGGGCCAGCGGGAGTGGGAGAGACCCAGTACTTC. This encodes CASSLGPAGVGETQYF. The chain joins TRBV4-2 to TRBJ2-5; TRBD2 matches at 8 bases. V lost 4 bases and J lost 4; bases outside the gene matches: 11. CDR3 length equals 16 residues. The V gene's germline CDR1 is LGHNA and CDR2 YNFKEQ.

The genes are TRBV6-6 and TRBJ2-7, with 9 bases that match TRBD1. The CDR3 spans 14 residues. Trimming cost V 8 bases and J 1 base; bases outside gene matches: 6. CDR1 is MNHNY, CDR2 SVGAGI, per germline (reference sequence). The CDR3 nucleotides are TGTGCCAGCCTCCCCGGGACAGGGTCCTACGAGCAGTACTTC. This sequence encodes CASLPGTGSYEQYF.

This chain joins TRBV1 and TRBJ2-3; the table names TRBD2, a call not compared with the DNA. TRBV1 is deemed a pseudogene. The CDR3 length is 17 residues. CDR3 protein: CTSNLLGGPTETDTQYF. The CDR3 nucleotides are TGCACCAGCAACCTGTTGGGGGGGCCAACAGAAACAGATACGCAGTATTTT.

The chain employs TRBV13 and TRBJ2-1, with a possible D match to TRBD1 (5 bases). V was trimmed by 5 bases and J by 8 bases, leaving 13 bases between them. Germline CDR1 PRHDT, CDR2 FYEKMQ (reference sequence). This CDR3 has 13 amino acids. CDR3 sequence: CASSVPQGHEQFF. The DNA for the CDR3 is TGTGCCAGCAGCGTACCTCAGGGCCATGAGCAGTTCTTC.

V gene TRBV7-6 combines with J gene TRBJ2-3; no reliable D call. Trimming took off 2 bases at V and 2 bases at J, with 8 bases between the two ends. Germline V gene data show CDR1 as SGHVS and CDR2 as FNYEAQ. CDR3 length: 14 residues. In DNA form, the CDR3 reads TGTGCCAGCAGCTTAAATCTCTTCACAGATACGCAGTATTTT. Translation gives CASSLNLFTDTQYF. The variable domain in full, completed from reference TRBV7-6 and TRBJ2-3, reads GAGVSQSPRYKVTKRGQDVALRCDPISGHVSLYWYRQALGQGPEFLTYFNYEAQQDKSGLPNDRFSAERPEGSISTLTIQRTEQRDSAMYRCASSLNLFTDTQYFGPGTRLTVL.

This chain links TRBV7-2 with TRBJ1-2, with 7 bases that match TRBD1. The CDR3 has 15 residues. V was clipped by 0 bases and J by 4 bases; unmatched bases: 5. The V gene's germline CDR1 is SGHTA and CDR2 FQGNSA. The CDR3 spells CASSLALSGGYGYTF. The CDR3 nucleotides are TGTGCCAGCAGCTTAGCGCTGTCAGGGGGCTATGGCTACACCTTC.

This clone was seen only a few times. V and J are TRBV7-2 and TRBJ2-1; weak D call: TRBD2 (6 bases). Germline V gives CDR1 SGHTA, CDR2 FQGNSA. Trimming shortened V by 1 base and J by 8 bases, and 15 bases separated the two germline ends. The CDR3 extends over 15 amino acids. CDR3 loop: CASSLVIGEVDEQFF. In DNA, the CDR3 is TGTGCCAGCAGCTTAGTTATCGGGGAGGTCGATGAGCAGTTCTTC.

This clone turned up a few times. V usage is TRBV6-1 and J usage is TRBJ2-7; 10 bases match TRBD1. Germline CDR1 MNHNS, CDR2 SASEGT. V was pared by 6 bases and J by 6 bases, with 8 bases of the junction left unmatched. The CDR3 extends over 14 amino acids. The CDR3 is CASRTGTGVLEQYF. CDR3 sequence (DNA): TGTGCCAGCAGAACCGGGACAGGGGTTCTCGAGCAGTACTTC.

This clone has a handful of counts. The CDR3 DNA sequence: TGCGCCAGCAGCCCCGGACAGGCGGAGACCCAGTACTTC. Translated, it gives CASSPGQAETQYF. The chain employs TRBV5-1 and TRBJ2-5; 7 bases map to TRBD1. V trimming: 4 bases; J trimming: 5 bases; junction bases outside the gene matches: 5. CDR3 size: 13 residues. CDR1 is SGHRS and CDR2 is YFSETQ in the germline V gene.

This clone was picked up one time. The rearrangement links TRBV9 to TRBJ1-2, with a tentative D call TRBD1 (5 bases). This CDR3 is built from 15 residues. The V and J ends lost 1 base and 4 bases respectively, with 14 bases between them. Germline V gene sequence: CDR1 SGDLS, CDR2 YYNGEE. The DNA of the CDR3 is TGTGCCAGCAGCGTAACAGGAGGGGTTGGCTATGGCTACACCTTC. Its protein is CASSVTGGVGYGYTF.

The V call is TRBV7-9, the J call TRBJ2-5, with TRBD2 matching over 10 bases. V lost 4 bases, J lost 6 bases, and 5 bases stayed unmatched. CDR3 length: 14 residues. The V gene's germline CDR1 is SEHNR and CDR2 FQNEAQ (reference sequence). CDR3 amino acids: CASSWGLARKTQYF. The CDR3 region has the DNA TGTGCCAGCAGCTGGGGACTAGCGAGAAAGACCCAGTACTTC.

The rearrangement links TRBV7-2 to TRBJ2-5; D not resolved. The CDR3 length is 15 residues. Germline CDR1 is SGHTA and CDR2 is FQGNSA. The V end lost 3 bases, the J end lost 1 base, and 12 bases lay between the germline ends. The CDR3 is CASSLRPTVQETQYF. CDR3 DNA sequence: TGTGCCAGCAGCTTGAGGCCCACGGTCCAAGAGACCCAGTACTTC.

The rearrangement links TRBV7-2 to TRBJ2-7; D possibly corresponds to TRBD1 (8 bases). V was cut by 7 bases and J by 1 base, with 20 bases left in between. The CDR3 has 16 residues. Germline CDR1 is SGHTA and CDR2 is FQGNSA. The CDR3 DNA reads as TGTGCCAGCACCCCGCGGGGGACAGGAGATTCCTACGAGCAGTACTTC. Translation: CASTPRGTGDSYEQYF.

This sequence joins TRBV2 and TRBJ1-5; no firm D call. V lost 6 bases to trimming and J lost 9 bases, with 21 bases between them. CDR3 size: 15 residues. Germline lookup yields CDR1 SNHLY and CDR2 FYNNEI. CDR3 DNA: TGTGCCAGCAGAGGCGGGTCCCGGATTTTACGGCCCCAGCATTTT. It yields the protein CASRGGSRILRPQHF.

The sample holds a few counts of this clone. The chain recombines TRBV19 with TRBJ2-1; possible D gene TRBD2, 5 bases. Per the germline V gene, CDR1 is LNHDA and CDR2 is SQIVND (reference sequence). CDR3 length: 13 amino acids. V was pared by 6 bases and J by 3 bases, with 9 bases between. CDR3 amino acids: CASSVDFYNEQFF. DNA of the CDR3: TGTGCCAGTAGCGTGGACTTCTACAATGAGCAGTTCTTC.

The rearrangement uses TRBV7-9 and TRBJ1-5; D is possibly TRBD1 (6 bases). Germline V gene sequence: CDR1 SEHNR, CDR2 FQNEAQ (reference sequence). Trimming took off 0 bases at V and 6 bases at J, with 18 bases between the two ends. The CDR3 spans 17 residues. The CDR3 spells CASSLAWSGVGGQPQHF. The CDR3 nucleotides are TGTGCCAGCAGCTTAGCGTGGTCAGGGGTCGGTGGTCAGCCCCAGCATTTT.

The chain couples TRBV5-1 to TRBJ1-3; D is unresolved. The CDR3 spans 15 residues. Trimming removed 0 bases at V and 4 bases at J, with 11 bases between. Germline loops: CDR1 SGHRS, CDR2 YFSETQ. CDR3 in amino acids: CASSLEPSQGNTIYF. DNA for the CDR3: TGCGCCAGCAGCTTGGAACCCTCCCAGGGAAACACCATATATTTT.

The chain uses TRBV28 and TRBJ2-4, with 13 bases that match TRBD2. V was pared by 6 bases and J by 9 bases, with 8 bases of the junction left unmatched. CDR1 MDHEN and CDR2 SYDVKM come from the germline V gene. The CDR3 is 15 residues long. CDR3 in DNA: TGTGCCAGCAGCAGACTAGCGGGAGGAATGGGCATTCAGTACTTC. This translates into CASSRLAGGMGIQYF.

The gene calls are TRBV18 and TRBJ1-4, with unresolved D. Germline V lookup: CDR1 KGHSH, CDR2 LQKENI. V lost 5 bases, J lost 7 bases, and 17 bases lay in between. The CDR3 length is 15 residues. The CDR3 nucleotides read TGTGCCAGCTCAAAGAGCGGGATCGGTATTGAAAAACTGTTTTTT. It specifies CASSKSGIGIEKLFF.

This clone turned up a few times. The J gene is TRBJ2-1, the V gene TRBV29-1, with a tentative D call TRBD1 (6 bases). The CDR3 is 11 amino acids. V lost 6 bases to trimming and J lost 9 bases, with 12 bases between them. Per the germline V gene, CDR1 is SQVTM and CDR2 is ANQGSEA. CDR3 loop: CSVETGIEQFF. As DNA, the CDR3 is TGCAGCGTCGAAACAGGGATTGAGCAGTTCTTC.

The chain employs TRBV7-3 and TRBJ2-1; TRBD2 matches 8 bases. This CDR3 comprises 16 residues. Germline-derived CDR1 and CDR2 are SGHTA and FQGTGA. Trimming took 4 bases from V and 0 from J; bases not matched to a gene: 5. The CDR3 nucleotides are TGTGCCAGCAGCTCCGTAGCGGGAACCTCCTACAATGAGCAGTTCTTC. Translated, it gives CASSSVAGTSYNEQFF. Filled out from reference TRBV7-3 and TRBJ2-1, the complete variable domain reads GAGVSQTPSNKVTEKGKYVELRCDPISGHTALYWYRQSLGQGPEFLIYFQGTGAADDSGLPNDRFFAVRPEGSVSTLKIQRTERGDSAVYLCASSSVAGTSYNEQFFGPGTRLTVL.